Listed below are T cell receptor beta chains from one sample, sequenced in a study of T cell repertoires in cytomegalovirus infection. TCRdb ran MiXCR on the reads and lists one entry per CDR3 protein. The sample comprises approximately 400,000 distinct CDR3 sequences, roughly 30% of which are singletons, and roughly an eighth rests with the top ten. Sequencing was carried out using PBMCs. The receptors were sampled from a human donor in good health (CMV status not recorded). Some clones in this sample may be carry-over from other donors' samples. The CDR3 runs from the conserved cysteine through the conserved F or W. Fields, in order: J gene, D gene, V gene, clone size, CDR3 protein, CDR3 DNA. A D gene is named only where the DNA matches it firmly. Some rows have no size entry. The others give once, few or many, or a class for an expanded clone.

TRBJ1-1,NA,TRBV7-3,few,CASSPRLDKITEAFF,TGTGCCAGCAGCCCACGCCTAGACAAGATCACTGAAGCTTTCTTT
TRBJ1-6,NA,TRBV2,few,CASSDRAGVSPLHF,TGTGCCAGCAGTGATCGGGCGGGGGTATCACCCCTCCACTTT
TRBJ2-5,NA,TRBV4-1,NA,CASSQEHGASEPIQETQYF,TGCGCCAGCAGCCAAGAGCACGGGGCTAGCGAGCCAATACAAGAGACCCAGTACTTC
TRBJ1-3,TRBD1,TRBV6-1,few,CASSPRDRGGLAGNTIYF,TGTGCCAGCAGTCCCCGGGACAGGGGGGGTTTGGCTGGAAACACCATATATTTT
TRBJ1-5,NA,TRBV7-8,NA,CASSPVGVGSNQPQHF,TGTGCCAGCAGCCCCGTGGGGGTCGGTAGCAATCAGCCCCAGCATTTT
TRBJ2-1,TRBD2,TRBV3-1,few,CASSPLTSGGSGEQFF,TGTGCCAGCAGCCCCCTGACTAGCGGGGGTTCCGGTGAGCAGTTCTTC
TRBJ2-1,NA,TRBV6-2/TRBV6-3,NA,CASSFLLGNEQFF,TGTGCCAGCAGTTTCCTACTTGGAAATGAGCAGTTCTTC
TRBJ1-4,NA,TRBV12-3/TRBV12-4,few,CASSGGRNEKLFF,TGTGCCAGCAGCGGTGGACGTAATGAAAAACTGTTTTTT
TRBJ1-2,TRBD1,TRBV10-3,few,CAISGTGDGYTF,TGTGCCATCAGTGGGACAGGGGACGGCTACACCTTC
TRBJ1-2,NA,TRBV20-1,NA,CSALGRIRANYGYTF,TGCAGTGCTCTCGGACGGATCCGAGCTAACTATGGCTACACCTTC
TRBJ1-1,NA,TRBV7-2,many,CASSFGSLPTEAFF,TGTGCCAGCAGCTTTGGGTCCCTCCCCACTGAAGCTTTCTTT
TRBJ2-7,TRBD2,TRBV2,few,CGPLAGNYEQYF,TGTGGACCACTAGCGGGGAACTACGAGCAGTACTTC
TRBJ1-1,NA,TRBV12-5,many,CASAHWGNEAFF,TGTGCTAGTGCCCATTGGGGAAATGAAGCTTTCTTT
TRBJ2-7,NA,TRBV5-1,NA,CASSSSGNSYEQYF,TGCGCCAGCAGCTCATCCGGGAACTCCTACGAGCAGTACTTC
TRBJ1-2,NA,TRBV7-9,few,CASSPEAAYGYTF,TGTGCCAGCAGCCCAGAGGCAGCTTATGGCTACACCTTC
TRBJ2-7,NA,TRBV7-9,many,CASSSSVWGYEQYF,TGTGCCAGCAGCTCCTCAGTTTGGGGCTACGAGCAGTACTTC
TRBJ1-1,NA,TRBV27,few,CASRRGRGTEAFF,TGTGCCAGTCGGCGGGGCAGGGGCACTGAAGCTTTCTTT
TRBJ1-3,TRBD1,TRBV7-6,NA,CASSLAGQGTHTIYF,TGTGCCAGCAGCTTAGCCGGACAGGGGACGCACACCATATATTTT
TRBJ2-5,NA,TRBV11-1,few,CASSSFRGAQETQYF,TGTGCCAGCAGCTCCTTCAGGGGGGCCCAAGAGACCCAGTACTTC
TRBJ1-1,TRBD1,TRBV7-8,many,CASSLGTGAVNTEAFF,TGTGCCAGCAGCTTAGGGACAGGGGCGGTGAACACTGAAGCTTTCTTT
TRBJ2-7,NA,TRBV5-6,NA,CASSSQGNGAYEQYF,TGTGCCAGCAGCTCACAGGGAAACGGGGCCTACGAGCAGTACTTC
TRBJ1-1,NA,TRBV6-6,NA,CASSKYLNTEAFF,TGTGCCAGCAGTAAGTACTTGAACACTGAAGCTTTCTTT
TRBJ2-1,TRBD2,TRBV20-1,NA,CSAYTSGGAAYNEQFF,TGCAGTGCGTACACTAGCGGGGGGGCCGCCTACAATGAGCAGTTCTTC